These 18 T cell receptor beta chains originate from one sample sequenced in a study of cytomegalovirus exposure and HLA in healthy donors (dated by TCRdb to the late 2010s). The method was the immunoSEQ multiplex PCR assay. The multiplex PCR relied on a mix of 60 forward primers for TCR Vbeta segments and 13 reverse primers for TCR Jbeta segments. TCRdb re-hosts the immuneACCESS table, in-frame sequences only. Its copies lack some clones; in the studies checked, an unresolved V gene accounts for under half of them, and the cause for the rest is not known. The sample records 74,000 or so clones, about 78% of which are singletons. The ten biggest clones cover 4.5% to 7% of the sample. Input material: PBMCs. These receptors were collected from a male donor in good health and CMV-seropositive.

Only a few counts were recorded for this clone. The chain couples TRBV5-4 to TRBJ1-1; 8 nucleotides align to TRBD1. V was pared by 1 base and J by 3 bases, with 5 bases of the junction left unmatched. Germline values: CDR1 SGHNT, CDR2 YYREEE (reference sequence). The CDR3 is made up of 15 amino acids. The CDR3 loop is CASSLWTGRDTEAFF. CDR3 sequence (DNA): TGTGCCAGCAGCTTGTGGACAGGGAGGGACACTGAAGCTTTCTTT.

The rearrangement links TRBV9 to TRBJ2-2, with 7 bases that match TRBD1. Trimming removed 0 bases from V and 3 bases from J; junction bases left unmatched: 2. In germline, CDR1 is SGDLS, CDR2 YYNGEE. This CDR3 is 15 amino acids long. The CDR3 DNA is TGTGCCAGCAGCGTAGGGGACAGAGACACCGGGGAGCTGTTTTTT. This encodes CASSVGDRDTGELFF.

The table lists this clone with a few counts. The gene calls are TRBV5-4 and TRBJ2-5; 7 positions match TRBD1. The CDR3 extends over 14 amino acids. CDR1 SGHNT and CDR2 YYREEE come from the germline V gene (reference sequence). J was trimmed by 1 base and V by 5 bases; bases with no gene match: 5. Here the CDR3 DNA reads TGTGCCAGCAGTCGACAGGGCGCCCAAGAGACCCAGTACTTC. Its translation is CASSRQGAQETQYF. Full variable domain (missing parts from reference TRBV5-4 and TRBJ2-5): ETGVTQSPTHLIKTRGQQVTLRCSSQSGHNTVSWYQQALGQGPQFIFQYYREEENGRGNFPPRFSGLQFPNYSSELNVNALELDDSALYLCASSRQGAQETQYFGPGTRLLVL.

The chain recombines TRBV27 with TRBJ2-7; D may be TRBD2 (5 bases). V was trimmed by 4 bases and J by 6 bases, leaving 10 bases between them. CDR3 length equals 12 residues. Germline V gene lookup returns CDR1 MNHEY and CDR2 SMNVEV (reference sequence). CDR3 nucleotides: TGTGCCAGCAGTTCGGGAACTAGCGAGCAGTACTTC. It specifies CASSSGTSEQYF.

The V and J genes are TRBV5-6 and TRBJ1-2; D ambiguous. The CDR3 runs 14 residues. Deletions cut 1 base from V and 1 base from J, with 8 bases between. Germline V gene lookup returns CDR1 SGHDT and CDR2 YYEEEE. The CDR3 DNA reads TGTGCCAGCAGCTTGACTACAAGTAACTATGGCTACACCTTC. Amino acids: CASSLTTSNYGYTF.

This clone was detected only a few times. This chain links TRBV5-1 with TRBJ1-4; 7 positions agree with TRBD1. The CDR3 is made up of 16 amino acids. J gave up 7 bases and V 5 bases, and 14 bases lay outside the gene matches. CDR1 SGHRS and CDR2 YFSETQ come from the germline V gene. DNA of the CDR3: TGCGCCAGCAGGCCCTCTACAGGGGAGAGGGGTGAAAAACTGTTTTTT. It codes for CASRPSTGERGEKLFF. The whole variable domain, remainder taken from reference TRBV5-1 and TRBJ1-4, is KAGVTQTPRYLIKTRGQQVTLSCSPISGHRSVSWYQQTPGQGLQFLFEYFSETQRNKGNFPGRFSGRQFSNSRSEMNVSTLELGDSALYLCASRPSTGERGEKLFFGSGTQLSVL.

Regarding this clone: The sample contains more than one DNA sequence encoding this CDR3. This chain links TRBV18 with TRBJ1-1, with D possibly matching TRBD1 (6 bases). This CDR3 contains 13 residues. V shed 3 bases and J shed 3 bases, with 8 bases lying between them. Germline V CDR1 and CDR2: KGHSH, LQKENI. CDR3 DNA: TGTGCCAGCTCACCGCCAGGGGACACTGAAGCTTTCTTT. As protein: CASSPPGDTEAFF.

This clone showed up just once. The chain links TRBV7-2 to TRBJ1-3; the D is unclear. This CDR3 comprises 14 residues. Germline-derived CDR1 and CDR2 are SGHTA and FQGNSA. With 4 bases removed from V and 14 bases from J, the gap between germline ends came to 21 bases. CDR3 amino acids: CASSSWVSGQILYF. The CDR3 region has the DNA TGTGCCAGCAGCTCTTGGGTGAGCGGCCAGATACTATATTTT.

The CDR3 coding sequence is TGCAGCGTTGTAGTCTCTCTCCCCTCGGGGACAGGGGGCTCGGAAGCTTTCTTT. It is translated as CSVVVSLPSGTGGSEAFF. V usage is TRBV29-1 and J usage is TRBJ1-1; 12 bases align to TRBD1. Germline-derived CDR1 and CDR2 are SQVTM and ANQGSEA. The CDR3 consists of 18 residues. J lost 8 bases, V lost 4 bases, and 20 bases had no gene match.

J is TRBJ2-1 and V is TRBV9; weak D call: TRBD2 (5 bases). The V gene lost 1 base and the J gene lost 7 bases, with 15 bases spanning the gap. The length of the CDR3 is 15 residues. Germline lookup yields CDR1 SGDLS and CDR2 YYNGEE. The CDR3 here is CASSVSTGFLNEQFF. The CDR3 DNA reads as TGTGCCAGCAGCGTAAGTACGGGATTTCTGAATGAGCAGTTCTTC.

This sequence joins TRBV30 and TRBJ1-6; TRBD1 is a possible D gene (5 bases). The CDR3 covers 14 residues. Germline values: CDR1 GTSNPN, CDR2 SVGIG (reference sequence). V dropped 2 bases and J dropped 4 bases, with 9 bases sitting between them. In DNA, the CDR3 is TGTGCCTGGAGTTCACAGGATTATAATTCACCCCTCCACTTT. Amino acids: CAWSSQDYNSPLHF.

This chain's CDR3 is CASRSWGLAGDTGELFF. CDR3 coding DNA: TGTGCCAGCAGATCGTGGGGACTAGCGGGCGACACCGGGGAGCTGTTTTTT. The rearrangement links TRBV28 to TRBJ2-2, with 12 bases that match TRBD2. Germline V gene data show CDR1 as MDHEN and CDR2 as SYDVKM. The ends lost 6 bases at V and 3 bases at J; junction bases unmatched: 8. The CDR3 length is 17 residues.

The CDR3 sequence is CASSLGVAGDEQFF. The DNA of the CDR3 is TGTGCCAGCAGCTTAGGAGTAGCGGGGGATGAGCAGTTCTTC. This rearrangement joins TRBV7-2 to TRBJ2-1, with TRBD2 matching 9 bases. After removal of 1 base from V and 8 bases from J, the junction contained 3 bases not matched to a gene. This CDR3 has 14 amino acids. Germline values: CDR1 SGHTA, CDR2 FQGNSA.

As regards this clone: A junction end diverges from the germline sequence, so it may reflect a read error. This chain uses TRBV4-1 with TRBJ1-3; 7 bases fit TRBD1. Germline V gene lookup returns CDR1 MGHRA and CDR2 YSYEKL. CDR3 size: 17 residues. DNA for the CDR3: TGCGCCAGCAGCCAGTCTGGGAGAGGACAGGTGGGAAGCACCATATATTTT. As protein: CASSQSGRGQVGSTIYF.

This chain connects TRBV6-4 to TRBJ1-2; TRBD1 aligns across 8 bases. The V and J ends lost 4 bases and 1 base, in that order; junction bases with no gene match: 8. The CDR3 length is 16 residues. Per germline, CDR1 MRHNA and CDR2 SNTAGT. The CDR3 coding sequence is TGTGCCAGCAGTGCCGGGACAGGTCTGGGTAACTATGGCTACACCTTC. Its protein is CASSAGTGLGNYGYTF.

The gene calls are TRBV14 and TRBJ1-4; D is unresolved. This CDR3 comprises 14 residues. The V gene lost 4 bases and the J gene lost 6 bases, with 12 bases spanning the gap. Germline V lookup: CDR1 SGHDN, CDR2 FVKESK. CDR3 sequence: CASSPYGGHEKLFF. DNA of the CDR3: TGTGCCAGCAGCCCCTATGGCGGCCATGAAAAACTGTTTTTT.

The chain couples TRBV19 to TRBJ1-5, with D uncertain. The V and J ends lost 1 base and 4 bases respectively, with 5 bases between them. CDR1 is LNHDA, CDR2 SQIVND, per germline (reference sequence). This CDR3 region has 13 residues. The CDR3 here is CASSIGQNQPQHF. The CDR3 coding sequence is TGTGCCAGTAGTATAGGCCAGAATCAGCCCCAGCATTTT.

This clone was observed a single time. The chain combines TRBV7-6 with TRBJ2-7; 14 bases are shared with TRBD2. The germline V gene has CDR1 SGHVS and CDR2 FNYEAQ. This CDR3 comprises 17 residues. V trimming: 5 bases; J trimming: 2 bases; junction bases outside the gene matches: 8. The CDR3 DNA is TGTGCCAGCAGCCCGGGACTAGCGGGGGCTTCTCCCTACGAGCAGTACTTC. Its translation is CASSPGLAGASPYEQYF.